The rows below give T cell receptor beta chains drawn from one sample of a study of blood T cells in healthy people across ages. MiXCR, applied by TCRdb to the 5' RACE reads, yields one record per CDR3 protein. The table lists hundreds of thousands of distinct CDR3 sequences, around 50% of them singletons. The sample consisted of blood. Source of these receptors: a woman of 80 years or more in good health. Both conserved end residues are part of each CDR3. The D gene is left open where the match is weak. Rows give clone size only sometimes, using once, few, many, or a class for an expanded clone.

CDR3 DNA: TGCAGTGCTAGACCCGACCCGGGGATAGGGACCCAGTACTTC; CDR3 protein: CSARPDPGIGTQYF; V gene: TRBV20-1; J gene: TRBJ2-5; D gene: NA; clone size: NA
CDR3 DNA: TGCGCCAGCAGCCGAGGAACAGAGCAAGAGACCCAGTACTTC; CDR3 protein: CASSRGTEQETQYF; V gene: TRBV4-1; J gene: TRBJ2-5; D gene: NA; clone size: few
CDR3 DNA: TGTGCCAGCAGCCTGACGACAGGGTCGGCGGAGACCCAGTACTTC; CDR3 protein: CASSLTTGSAETQYF; V gene: TRBV6-1; J gene: TRBJ2-5; D gene: TRBD1; clone size: NA
CDR3 DNA: TGCGCCAGCAGCCAAGAGAGCCCAGGGGCCAGCTCCTACAATGAGCAGTTCTTC; CDR3 protein: CASSQESPGASSYNEQFF; V gene: TRBV4-1; J gene: TRBJ2-1; D gene: NA; clone size: once
CDR3 DNA: TGCAGCGTTCCCTGGACTAGCGGACAAGGGGGTACGCAGTATTTT; CDR3 protein: CSVPWTSGQGGTQYF; V gene: TRBV29-1; J gene: TRBJ2-3; D gene: TRBD2; clone size: many
CDR3 DNA: TGTGCCACCAGTGATCCTAAGACTAGCGGGAGAGTAGCAGATACGCAGTATTTT; CDR3 protein: CATSDPKTSGRVADTQYF; V gene: TRBV24-1; J gene: TRBJ2-3; D gene: TRBD2; clone size: NA
CDR3 DNA: TGTGCCAGCAGTTTCTTCATTGGTGGCTACACCTTC; CDR3 protein: CASSFFIGGYTF; V gene: TRBV28; J gene: TRBJ1-2; D gene: NA; clone size: many
CDR3 DNA: TGCAGTGCCTCAGACGGGACCTACGAGCAGTACTTC; CDR3 protein: CSASDGTYEQYF; V gene: TRBV20-1; J gene: TRBJ2-7; D gene: NA; clone size: NA
CDR3 DNA: TGTGCCATCGGAAACCCCCCCGGACTAGCGGGAGAGGGCACAGATACGCAGTATTTT; CDR3 protein: CAIGNPPGLAGEGTDTQYF; V gene: TRBV10-3; J gene: TRBJ2-3; D gene: TRBD2; clone size: many
CDR3 DNA: TGCGCCAGCAGCCCACGTCCGGCTAGTAGCGCGACCCAGTACTTC; CDR3 protein: CASSPRPASSATQYF; V gene: TRBV5-1; J gene: TRBJ2-5; D gene: NA; clone size: NA
CDR3 DNA: TGTGCCAGCAGTTCCGTACTAGCGGGGGGCGCAGATACGCAGTATTTT; CDR3 protein: CASSSVLAGGADTQYF; V gene: TRBV6-5; J gene: TRBJ2-3; D gene: TRBD2; clone size: NA
CDR3 DNA: TGCGCCAGCAGCCAGTACAGGGAGCGATGGGAGACCCAGTACTTC; CDR3 protein: CASSQYRERWETQYF; V gene: TRBV4-3; J gene: TRBJ2-5; D gene: NA; clone size: NA
CDR3 DNA: TGCAGCGTTGGGGGTGAGGGAGCCTACGAGCAGTACTTC; CDR3 protein: CSVGGEGAYEQYF; V gene: TRBV29-1; J gene: TRBJ2-7; D gene: NA; clone size: NA
CDR3 DNA: TGCGCCAGCAGCGTGGGACAGGGCGCGGGAGAGCAGTACTTC; CDR3 protein: CASSVGQGAGEQYF; V gene: TRBV5-1; J gene: TRBJ2-7; D gene: TRBD1; clone size: NA
CDR3 DNA: TGTGTCAGCAGTTCCGACAGTTATGGCTACACCTTC; CDR3 protein: CVSSSDSYGYTF; V gene: TRBV28; J gene: TRBJ1-2; D gene: NA; clone size: NA
CDR3 DNA: TGTGCCAGCAGTTGGTACGATACGCAGTATTTT; CDR3 protein: CASSWYDTQYF; V gene: TRBV28; J gene: TRBJ2-3; D gene: NA; clone size: NA
CDR3 DNA: TGTGCCAGCAGCTGGGGTGTACGCAATCAGCCCCAGCATTTT; CDR3 protein: CASSWGVRNQPQHF; V gene: TRBV13; J gene: TRBJ1-5; D gene: NA; clone size: NA
CDR3 DNA: TGTGCCAGCAGCCAAGTGAGCGGCAAAACTTCCTACGAGCAGTACTTC; CDR3 protein: CASSQVSGKTSYEQYF; V gene: TRBV4-2; J gene: TRBJ2-7; D gene: NA; clone size: NA
CDR3 DNA: TGTGCCAGCAGTTTTGGCCGGCACCCCTTCGCCTACGAGCAGTACTTC; CDR3 protein: CASSFGRHPFAYEQYF; V gene: TRBV12-3/TRBV12-4; J gene: TRBJ2-7; D gene: NA; clone size: few
CDR3 DNA: TGTGCCAGCAGTCTCGAGCGGGAGGAGGTATATACGCAGTATTTT; CDR3 protein: CASSLEREEVYTQYF; V gene: TRBV12-3/TRBV12-4; J gene: TRBJ2-3; D gene: TRBD2; clone size: few